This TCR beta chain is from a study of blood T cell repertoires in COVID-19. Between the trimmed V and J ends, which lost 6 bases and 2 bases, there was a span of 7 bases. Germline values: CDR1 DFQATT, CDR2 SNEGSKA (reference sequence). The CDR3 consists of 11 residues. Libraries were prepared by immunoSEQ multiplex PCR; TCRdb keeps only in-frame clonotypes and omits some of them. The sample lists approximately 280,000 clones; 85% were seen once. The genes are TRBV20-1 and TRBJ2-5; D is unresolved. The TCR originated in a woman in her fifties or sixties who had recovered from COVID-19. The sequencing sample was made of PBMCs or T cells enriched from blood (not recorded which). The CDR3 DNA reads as TGCAGTGCGGAGTATCAAGAGACCCAGTACTTC. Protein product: CSAEYQETQYF.